This is a list of T cell receptor beta chains from one sample in a study of T cells in Graves' hyperthyroidism and ophthalmopathy. One entry per CDR3 protein, called by TCRdb with MiXCR from the multiplex PCR reads. The sample records 500,000 or so distinct CDR3 sequences, roughly a sixth being singletons. Input material: blood. These receptors originate from a woman younger than 35 with Graves' ophthalmopathy. Both conserved end residues are part of each CDR3. The order of the fields is clone size, J gene, V gene, D gene, CDR3 protein, CDR3 DNA. D genes are given only for firm matches. Size tells how often a clone was seen (once, few, many) or the class of an expanded clone, and some rows leave it out.

few | TRBJ1-2 | TRBV29-1 | NA | CSVHRDVGGPRSYTF | TGCAGCGTTCACCGGGACGTTGGCGGCCCGCGGAGCTACACCTTC
many | TRBJ2-1 | TRBV28 | TRBD1 | CASSLWGTGPNEQFF | TGTGCCAGCAGTTTATGGGGGACAGGGCCCAATGAGCAGTTCTTC
many | TRBJ2-3 | TRBV3-1 | NA | CASSQDSSVLDTQYF | TGTGCCAGCAGCCAAGATTCTAGCGTACTCGATACGCAGTATTTT
few | TRBJ1-3 | TRBV12-3/TRBV12-4 | NA | CASSYGSARSSGNTIYF | TGTGCCAGCAGCTACGGCTCTGCCAGGAGCTCTGGAAACACCATATATTTT
NA | TRBJ1-2 | TRBV10-3 | TRBD1 | CAISGTGGDYGYTF | TGTGCCATCAGTGGGACAGGGGGCGACTATGGCTACACCTTC
many | TRBJ2-1 | TRBV6-1 | TRBD2 | CASSSLGAGGLNEQFF | TGTGCCAGCAGTTCCCTTGGAGCGGGAGGGTTGAATGAGCAGTTCTTC
many | TRBJ2-3 | TRBV7-8 | TRBD1 | CASSTGTAFGDTQYF | TGTGCCAGCAGCACCGGGACAGCCTTCGGGGATACGCAGTATTTT
few | TRBJ1-1 | TRBV7-2 | NA | CASSLLLWGAGTEAFF | TGTGCCAGCAGCTTATTGTTATGGGGGGCAGGCACTGAAGCTTTCTTT
few | TRBJ1-5 | TRBV13 | NA | CASSLGFPNQPQHF | TGTGCCAGCAGCTTAGGATTTCCTAATCAGCCCCAGCATTTT
many | TRBJ1-2 | TRBV6-2/TRBV6-3 | NA | CASGRDSLSNYGYTF | TGTGCCAGCGGCCGGGACTCCCTCTCTAACTATGGCTACACCTTC
many | TRBJ2-1 | TRBV6-5 | NA | CASSYPRGEQFF | TGTGCCAGCAGTTACCCCCGGGGTGAGCAGTTCTTC
NA | TRBJ1-1 | TRBV4-1 | TRBD1 | CASSPPLGQLKTEAFF | TGCGCCAGCAGCCCCCCCCTGGGACAGCTGAAGACTGAAGCTTTCTTT
many | TRBJ1-2 | TRBV20-1 | NA | CSARDRAVLDGYTF | TGCAGTGCTAGAGATAGGGCCGTCCTGGATGGCTACACCTTC